This T cell receptor beta chain was profiled in a study of blood T cell repertoires in COVID-19. Study-wide background: The United States, Italy and Spain supplied acute and convalescent COVID-19 samples. T cells, B-cell-depleted T cells, or PBMCs supplied cDNA or gDNA.

Trimming cost V 5 bases and J 4 bases; bases outside gene matches: 5. The V gene's germline CDR1 is SNHLY and CDR2 FYNNEI. CDR3 length: 14 residues. In the original processing: Amplification from reference gene primers served as the basis for estimated nucleated cell counts. Measured with immunoSEQ multiplex PCR; TCRdb has only the in-frame clones, and not every one. V and J calls and clone size follow that table, whereas D and trimming were derived from the DNA. The sample shows about 110,000 clones, nearly 85% of them seen only once. The sample taken for sequencing was peripheral blood. The TCR comes from a woman aged 50 to 60 with acute or convalescent COVID-19. The chain links TRBV2 to TRBJ1-2; 9 bases are shared with TRBD1. The CDR3 loop reads CASSTTGGGYGYTF. In DNA, the CDR3 is TGTGCCAGCAGTACCACAGGGGGCGGCTATGGCTACACCTTC.